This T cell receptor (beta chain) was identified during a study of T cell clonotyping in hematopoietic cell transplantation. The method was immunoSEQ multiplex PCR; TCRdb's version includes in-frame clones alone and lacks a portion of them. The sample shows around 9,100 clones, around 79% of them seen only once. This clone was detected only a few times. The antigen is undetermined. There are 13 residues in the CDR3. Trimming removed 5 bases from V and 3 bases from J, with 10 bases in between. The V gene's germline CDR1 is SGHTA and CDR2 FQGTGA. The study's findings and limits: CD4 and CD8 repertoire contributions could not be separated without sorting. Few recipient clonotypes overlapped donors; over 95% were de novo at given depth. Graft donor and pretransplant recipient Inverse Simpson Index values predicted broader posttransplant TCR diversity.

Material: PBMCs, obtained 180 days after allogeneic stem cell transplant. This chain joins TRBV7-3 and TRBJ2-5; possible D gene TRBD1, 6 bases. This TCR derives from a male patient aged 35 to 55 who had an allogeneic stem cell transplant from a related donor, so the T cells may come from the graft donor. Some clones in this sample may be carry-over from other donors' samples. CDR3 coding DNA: TGTGCCAGCAGCCCCCCAGGGGAAGAGACCCAGTACTTC. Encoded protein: CASSPPGEETQYF.